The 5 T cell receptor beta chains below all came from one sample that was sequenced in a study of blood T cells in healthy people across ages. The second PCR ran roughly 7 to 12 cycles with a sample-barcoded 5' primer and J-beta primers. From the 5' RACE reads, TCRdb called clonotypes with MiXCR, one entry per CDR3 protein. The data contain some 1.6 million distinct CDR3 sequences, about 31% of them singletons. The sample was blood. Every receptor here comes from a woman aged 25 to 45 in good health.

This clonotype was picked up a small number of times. The CDR3 nucleotides read TGTGCCAGCAAGTACAGGGGGCATAGCACTGAAGCTTTCTTT. This gives the protein CASKYRGHSTEAFF. The chain has TRBV6-1 and TRBJ1-1; TRBD1 matches 9 bases. The CDR3 runs 14 residues. V trimming: 7 bases; J trimming: 4 bases; junction bases outside the gene matches: 7. Germline assignment: CDR1 MNHNS and CDR2 SASEGT.

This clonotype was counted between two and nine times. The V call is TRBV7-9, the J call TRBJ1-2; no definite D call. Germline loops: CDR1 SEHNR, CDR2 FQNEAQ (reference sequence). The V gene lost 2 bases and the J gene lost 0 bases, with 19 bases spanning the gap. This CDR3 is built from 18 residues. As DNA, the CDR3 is TGTGCCAGCAGCTTATCTAAAGCGGAGTGGGAGACTAACTATGGCTACACCTTC. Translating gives CASSLSKAEWETNYGYTF.

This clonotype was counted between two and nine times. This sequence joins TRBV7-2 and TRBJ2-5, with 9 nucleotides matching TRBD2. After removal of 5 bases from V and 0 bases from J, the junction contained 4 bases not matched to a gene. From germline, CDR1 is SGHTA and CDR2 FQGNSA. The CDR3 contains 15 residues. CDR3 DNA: TGTGCCAGCAGCCGGCGGGAGGGGTACCAAGAGACCCAGTACTTC. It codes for CASSRREGYQETQYF.

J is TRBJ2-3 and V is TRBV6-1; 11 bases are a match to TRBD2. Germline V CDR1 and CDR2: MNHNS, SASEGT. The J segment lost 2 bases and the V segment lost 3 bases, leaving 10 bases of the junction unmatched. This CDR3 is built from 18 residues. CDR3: CASSESPSGGFFTDTQYF. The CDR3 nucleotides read TGTGCCAGCAGTGAGTCTCCTAGCGGGGGGTTCTTCACAGATACGCAGTATTTT.

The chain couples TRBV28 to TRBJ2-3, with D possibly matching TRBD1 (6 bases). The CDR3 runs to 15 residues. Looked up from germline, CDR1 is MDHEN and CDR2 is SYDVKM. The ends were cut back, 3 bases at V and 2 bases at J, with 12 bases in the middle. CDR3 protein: CASSLFEGVTDTQYF. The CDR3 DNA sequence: TGTGCCAGCAGTTTGTTCGAGGGGGTCACAGATACGCAGTATTTT.